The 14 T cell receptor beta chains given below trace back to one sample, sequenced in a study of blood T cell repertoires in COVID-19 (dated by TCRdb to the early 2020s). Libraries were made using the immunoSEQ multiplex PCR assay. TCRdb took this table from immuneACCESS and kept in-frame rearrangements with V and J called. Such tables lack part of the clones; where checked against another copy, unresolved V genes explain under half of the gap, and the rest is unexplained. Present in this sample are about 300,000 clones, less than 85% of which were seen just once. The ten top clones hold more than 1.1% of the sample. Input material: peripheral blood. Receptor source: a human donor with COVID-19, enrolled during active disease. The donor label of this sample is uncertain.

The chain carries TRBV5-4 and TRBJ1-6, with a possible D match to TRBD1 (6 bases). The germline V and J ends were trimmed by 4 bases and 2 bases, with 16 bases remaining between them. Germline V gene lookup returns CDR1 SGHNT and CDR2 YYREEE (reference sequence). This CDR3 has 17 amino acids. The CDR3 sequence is CASSQVTDRTYNSPLHF. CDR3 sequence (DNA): TGTGCCAGCAGCCAGGTCACCGACAGGACCTATAATTCACCCCTCCACTTT.

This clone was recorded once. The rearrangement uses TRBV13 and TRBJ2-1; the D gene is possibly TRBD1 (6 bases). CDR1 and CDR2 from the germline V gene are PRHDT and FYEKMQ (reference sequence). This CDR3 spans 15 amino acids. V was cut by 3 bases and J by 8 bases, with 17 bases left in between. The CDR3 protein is CASSLGQGNIDEQFF. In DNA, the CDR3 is TGTGCCAGCAGCTTGGGTCAGGGGAATATAGATGAGCAGTTCTTC.

This chain's CDR3 is CASSATGKDYNEQFF. Written as DNA, the CDR3 is TGTGCCAGTAGTGCGACAGGGAAGGACTACAATGAGCAGTTCTTC. The chain uses TRBV19 and TRBJ2-1; TRBD1 aligns across 7 bases. Germline assignment: CDR1 LNHDA and CDR2 SQIVND (reference sequence). With 5 bases clipped from V and 3 bases from J, the junction kept 7 bases outside the gene matches. The CDR3 is 15 residues long. The whole variable domain, filled in from reference TRBV19 and TRBJ2-1, reads DGGITQSPKYLFRKEGQNVTLSCEQNLNHDAMYWYRQDPGQGLRLIYYSQIVNDFQKGDIAEGYSVSREKKESFPLTVTSAQKNPTAFYLCASSATGKDYNEQFFGPGTRLTVL.

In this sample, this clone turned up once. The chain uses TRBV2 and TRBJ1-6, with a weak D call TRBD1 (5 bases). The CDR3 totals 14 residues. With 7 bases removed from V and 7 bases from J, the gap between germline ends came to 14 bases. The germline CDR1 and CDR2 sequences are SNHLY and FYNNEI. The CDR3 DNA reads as TGTGCCAGCACTCAGGGTTCGCCCAATTCACCCCTCCACTTT. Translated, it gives CASTQGSPNSPLHF.

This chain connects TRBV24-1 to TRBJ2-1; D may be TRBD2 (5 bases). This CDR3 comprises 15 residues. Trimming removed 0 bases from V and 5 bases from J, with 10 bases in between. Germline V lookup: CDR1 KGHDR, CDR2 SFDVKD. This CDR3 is CATSDLRGSHNEQFF. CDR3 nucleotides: TGTGCCACCAGTGATTTGCGGGGATCGCACAATGAGCAGTTCTTC.

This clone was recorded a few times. The CDR3 DNA reads TGTGCCAGCAGTCCGAGTGCCTACGAGCAGTACTTC. Its protein is CASSPSAYEQYF. The chain links TRBV2 to TRBJ2-7; D ambiguous. With 5 bases removed from V and 2 bases from J, the gap between germline ends came to 7 bases. The CDR3 runs 12 residues. In germline, CDR1 is SNHLY, CDR2 FYNNEI.

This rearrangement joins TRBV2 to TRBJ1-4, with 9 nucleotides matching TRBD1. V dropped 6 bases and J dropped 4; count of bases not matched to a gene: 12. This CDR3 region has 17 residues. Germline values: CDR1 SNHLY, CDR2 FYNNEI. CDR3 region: CASSGTGTNPFNEKLFF. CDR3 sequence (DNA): TGTGCCAGCAGCGGGACAGGGACCAACCCTTTTAATGAAAAACTGTTTTTT.

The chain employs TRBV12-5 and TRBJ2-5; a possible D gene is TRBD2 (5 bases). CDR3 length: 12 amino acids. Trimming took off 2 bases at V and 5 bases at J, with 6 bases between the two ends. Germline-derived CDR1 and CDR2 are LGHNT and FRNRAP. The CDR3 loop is CASGLREETQYF. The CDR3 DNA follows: TGTGCTAGTGGTTTGAGGGAGGAGACCCAGTACTTC. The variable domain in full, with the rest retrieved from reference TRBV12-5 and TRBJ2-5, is DARVTQTPRHKVTEMGQEVTMRCQPILGHNTVFWYRQTMMQGLELLAYFRNRAPLDDSGMPKDRFSAEMPDATLATLKIQPSEPRDSAVYFCASGLREETQYFGPGTRLLVL.

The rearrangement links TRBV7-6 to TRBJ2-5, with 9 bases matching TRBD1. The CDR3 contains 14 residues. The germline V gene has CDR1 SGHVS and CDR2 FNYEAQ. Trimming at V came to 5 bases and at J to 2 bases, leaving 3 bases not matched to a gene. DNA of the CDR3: TGTGCCAGCAGCACGGGGACAGGGCAAGAGACCCAGTACTTC. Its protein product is CASSTGTGQETQYF.

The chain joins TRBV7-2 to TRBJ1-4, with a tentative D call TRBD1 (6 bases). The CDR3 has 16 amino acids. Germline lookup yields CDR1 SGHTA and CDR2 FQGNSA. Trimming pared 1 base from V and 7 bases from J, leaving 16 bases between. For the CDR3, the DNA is TGTGCCAGCAGCTTAGTGGCGGGGGCATCTGGTGAAAAACTGTTTTTT. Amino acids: CASSLVAGASGEKLFF.

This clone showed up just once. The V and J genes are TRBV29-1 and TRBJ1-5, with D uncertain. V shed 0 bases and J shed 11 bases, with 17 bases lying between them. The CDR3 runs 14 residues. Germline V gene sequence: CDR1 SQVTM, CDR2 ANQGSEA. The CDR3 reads CSVEDGKGSGSQHF. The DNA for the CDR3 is TGCAGCGTTGAAGACGGGAAAGGTAGTGGATCCCAGCATTTT.

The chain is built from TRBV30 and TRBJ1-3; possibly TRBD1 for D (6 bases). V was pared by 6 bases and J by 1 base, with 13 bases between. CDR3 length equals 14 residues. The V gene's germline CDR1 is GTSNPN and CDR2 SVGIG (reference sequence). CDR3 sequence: CACGGGTSGNTIYF. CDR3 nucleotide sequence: TGTGCCTGTGGTGGTGGGACATCTGGAAACACCATATATTTT.

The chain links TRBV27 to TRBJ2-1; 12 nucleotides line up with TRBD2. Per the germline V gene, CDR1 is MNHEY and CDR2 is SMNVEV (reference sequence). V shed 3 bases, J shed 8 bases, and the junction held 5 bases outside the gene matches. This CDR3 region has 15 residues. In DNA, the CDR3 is TGTGCCAGCAGTTTCGGGACTAGCGGGCACGATGAGCAGTTCTTC. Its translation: CASSFGTSGHDEQFF.

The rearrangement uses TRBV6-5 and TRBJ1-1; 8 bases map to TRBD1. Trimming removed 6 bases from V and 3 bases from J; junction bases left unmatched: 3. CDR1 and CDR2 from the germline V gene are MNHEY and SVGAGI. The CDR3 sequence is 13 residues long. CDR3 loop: CASRLDRDTEAFF. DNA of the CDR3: TGTGCCAGCAGGTTGGACAGGGACACTGAAGCTTTCTTT.